This T cell receptor beta chain was identified in a study of shared clonotypes between healthy human individuals. Broader study findings: Limitation of the genetic and exposure-history diversity represented came from the few donors. Clonotype sharing levels among donors were expected to vary with sequencing depth.

With ten immunoSEQ deep assay plates, unsorted PBMC DNA underwent sequencing. TCRdb keeps only in-frame clones here, not all; method: immunoSEQ multiplex PCR. Of roughly 500,000 clones listed, roughly 80% are singletons. Remarks on this clone: As yet, its antigen is unknown.

The V end lost 1 base, the J end lost 10 bases, and 14 bases lay between the germline ends. The germline V gene has CDR1 LNHDA and CDR2 SQIVND (reference sequence). The CDR3 length is 14 residues. The clonotype comes from a woman in her forties in good health. Some clones in this sample may be carry-over from other donors' samples. The chain links TRBV19 to TRBJ2-1; a weak D match, TRBD1 (5 bases). Sequencing was carried out using PBMCs. The CDR3 DNA is TGTGCCAGTAGTATAGGGACAAATAAGAGAGAGCAGTTCTTC. Protein product: CASSIGTNKREQFF. Combining the CDR3 with reference TRBV19 and TRBJ2-1 gives the whole variable domain DGGITQSPKYLFRKEGQNVTLSCEQNLNHDAMYWYRQDPGQGLRLIYYSQIVNDFQKGDIAEGYSVSREKKESFPLTVTSAQKNPTAFYLCASSIGTNKREQFFGPGTRLTVL.